The clone carrying this T cell receptor beta chain was observed at least ten times. Its cognate antigen is unknown. TCRdb re-derived calls from the reads in MiXCR, one entry per CDR3 protein. The data contain 150,000 to 200,000 distinct CDR3 sequences, under 15% of them singletons. The source of the sample is a study of T cell repertoires in cytomegalovirus infection. Regarding the study as a whole: Frequencies of public TCR beta families were cumulated, and this identified carriers of CMV plus the relevant HLA.

The CDR3 contains 15 residues. Germline assignment: CDR1 MNHEY and CDR2 SVGEGT. Trimming removed 2 bases at V and 0 bases at J, with 8 bases between. The genes are TRBV6-2 or TRBV6-3 and TRBJ2-1; D unclear. The source is a human donor in good health (CMV status not recorded). Some clones in this sample may be carry-over from other donors' samples. The specimen sequenced was PBMCs. CDR3: CASSYVGSSYNEQFF. CDR3 coding DNA: TGTGCCAGCAGTTACGTAGGGTCCTCCTACAATGAGCAGTTCTTC.